The next 3 T cell receptor beta chains were all read from a single sample in a study of blood T cell repertoires in COVID-19. Data came from immunoSEQ multiplex PCR; TCRdb stores just in-frame clones and leaves some out. Of 95,000 to 150,000 clones in the sample, just over 85% were seen once. The sequencing sample was made of peripheral blood. These TCRs come from a woman in her forties or fifties with active or convalescent COVID-19.

J is TRBJ1-3 and V is TRBV4-2, with no clear D. The ends were cut back, 1 base at V and 2 bases at J, with 9 bases in the middle. Germline V gene lookup returns CDR1 LGHNA and CDR2 YNFKEQ. The CDR3 loop spans 15 amino acids. CDR3 in DNA: TGTGCCAGCAGCCAAGTAGCAGTAGCTGGAAACACCATATATTTT. As protein: CASSQVAVAGNTIYF.

The gene calls are TRBV7-2 and TRBJ2-2; 9 nucleotides agree with TRBD2. The germline CDR1 and CDR2 sequences are SGHTA and FQGNSA. This CDR3 region has 17 residues. V dropped 1 base and J dropped 5; count of bases not matched to a gene: 8. DNA of the CDR3: TGTGCCAGCAGCTTAGATAGCGGGAGAGCCACTACCGGGGAGCTGTTTTTT. Its translation: CASSLDSGRATTGELFF.

The chain recombines TRBV28 with TRBJ1-3, with D perhaps matching TRBD1 (5 bases). With 6 bases removed from V and 3 bases from J, the gap between germline ends came to 12 bases. Germline V CDR1 and CDR2: MDHEN, SYDVKM. The CDR3 has 14 amino acids. The CDR3 region has the DNA TGTGCCAGCAGATTCGGGACTCTTGGAAACACCATATATTTT. Protein product: CASRFGTLGNTIYF.